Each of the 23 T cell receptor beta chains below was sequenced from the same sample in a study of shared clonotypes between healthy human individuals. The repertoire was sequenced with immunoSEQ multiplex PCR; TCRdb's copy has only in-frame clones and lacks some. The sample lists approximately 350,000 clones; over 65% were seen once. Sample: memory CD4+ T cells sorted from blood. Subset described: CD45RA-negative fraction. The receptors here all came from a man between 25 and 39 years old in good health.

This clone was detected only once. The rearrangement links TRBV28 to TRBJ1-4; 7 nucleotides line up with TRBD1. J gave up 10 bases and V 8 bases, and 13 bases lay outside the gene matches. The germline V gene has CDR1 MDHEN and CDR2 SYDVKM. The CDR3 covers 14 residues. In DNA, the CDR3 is TGTGCCAGCTCACGAGACAGGGTGACAGGAAAACTGTTTTTT. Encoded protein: CASSRDRVTGKLFF.

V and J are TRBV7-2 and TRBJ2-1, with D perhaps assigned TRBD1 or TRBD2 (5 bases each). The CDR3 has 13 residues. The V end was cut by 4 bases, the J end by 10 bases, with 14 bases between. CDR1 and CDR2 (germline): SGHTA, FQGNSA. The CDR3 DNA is TGTGCCAGCAGCTACAGGCAGAGAGGGGAGCAGTTCTTC. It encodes CASSYRQRGEQFF.

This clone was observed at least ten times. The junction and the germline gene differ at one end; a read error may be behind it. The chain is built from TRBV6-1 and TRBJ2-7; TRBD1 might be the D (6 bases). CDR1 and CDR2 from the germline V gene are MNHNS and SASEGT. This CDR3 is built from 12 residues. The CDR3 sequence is CASSEGQATLRF. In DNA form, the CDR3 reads TGTGCCAGCAGTGAAGGACAGGCGACCCTGCGGTTC.

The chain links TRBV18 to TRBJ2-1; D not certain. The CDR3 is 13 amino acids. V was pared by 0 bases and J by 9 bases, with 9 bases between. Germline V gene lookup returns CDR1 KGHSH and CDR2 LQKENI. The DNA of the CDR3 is TGTGCCAGCTCACCACCGGGAAGAGGTGAGCAGTTCTTC. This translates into CASSPPGRGEQFF.

The CDR3 spells CATSRDLAVSSGRLRKTQYF. The CDR3 bases are TGTGCCACCAGCAGAGATCTCGCGGTGTCTAGCGGGAGGCTCAGAAAGACCCAGTACTTC. This chain links TRBV15 with TRBJ2-5; TRBD2 agrees at 11 bases. The ends lost 0 bases at V and 6 bases at J; junction bases unmatched: 18. CDR1 is LNHNV, CDR2 YYDKDF, per germline (reference sequence). CDR3 length equals 20 residues.

The CDR3 DNA is TGTGCCAGCAGCGTATCGAGGGACCCCTACGAGCAGTACTTC. This encodes CASSVSRDPYEQYF. The V call is TRBV9, the J call TRBJ2-7; D is tentatively TRBD1 or TRBD2 (5 bases each). The CDR3 extends over 14 amino acids. The germline V gene has CDR1 SGDLS and CDR2 YYNGEE. The germline V and J ends were trimmed by 1 base and 2 bases, with 10 bases remaining between them.

In nucleotides, the CDR3 is TGTGCCAGTAGACCCCAAGCCACAGGGGACACTGAAGCTTTCTTT. This encodes CASRPQATGDTEAFF. The rearrangement uses TRBV19 and TRBJ1-1; 7 nucleotides agree with TRBD1. CDR1 is LNHDA, CDR2 SQIVND, per germline (reference sequence). CDR3 size: 15 residues. After removal of 6 bases from V and 3 bases from J, the junction contained 10 bases not matched to a gene. Complete variable domain (other parts from reference TRBV19 and TRBJ1-1): DGGITQSPKYLFRKEGQNVTLSCEQNLNHDAMYWYRQDPGQGLRLIYYSQIVNDFQKGDIAEGYSVSREKKESFPLTVTSAQKNPTAFYLCASRPQATGDTEAFFGQGTRLTVV.

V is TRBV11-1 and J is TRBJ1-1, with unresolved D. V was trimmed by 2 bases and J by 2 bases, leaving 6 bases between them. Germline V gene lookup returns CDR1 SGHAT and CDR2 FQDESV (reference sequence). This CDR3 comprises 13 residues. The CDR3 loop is CASSLKINTEAFF. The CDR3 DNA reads TGTGCCAGCAGCTTAAAAATTAACACTGAAGCTTTCTTT.

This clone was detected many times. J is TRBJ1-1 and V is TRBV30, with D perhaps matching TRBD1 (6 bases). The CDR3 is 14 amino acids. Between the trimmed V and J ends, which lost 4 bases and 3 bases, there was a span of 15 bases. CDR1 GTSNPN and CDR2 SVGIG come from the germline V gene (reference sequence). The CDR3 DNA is TGTGCCTGGAAAATACAGGGTTTGTACACTGAAGCTTTCTTT. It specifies CAWKIQGLYTEAFF.

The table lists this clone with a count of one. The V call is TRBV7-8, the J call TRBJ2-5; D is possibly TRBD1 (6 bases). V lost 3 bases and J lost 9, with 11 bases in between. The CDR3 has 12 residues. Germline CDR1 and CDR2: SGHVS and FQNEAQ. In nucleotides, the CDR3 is TGTGCCAGCAGCTTTGGTGGGGGCCCCCAGTACTTC. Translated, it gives CASSFGGGPQYF.

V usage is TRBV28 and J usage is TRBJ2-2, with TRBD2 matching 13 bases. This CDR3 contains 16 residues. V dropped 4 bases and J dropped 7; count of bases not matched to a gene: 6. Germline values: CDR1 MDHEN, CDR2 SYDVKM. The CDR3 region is CASSSGLAGVIGELFF. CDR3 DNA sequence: TGTGCCAGCAGTTCTGGACTAGCGGGAGTCATCGGGGAGCTGTTTTTT.

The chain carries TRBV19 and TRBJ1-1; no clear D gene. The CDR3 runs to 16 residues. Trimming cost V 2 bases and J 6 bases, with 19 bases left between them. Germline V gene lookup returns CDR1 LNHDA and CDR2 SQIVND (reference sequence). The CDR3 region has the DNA TGTGCCAGTAGTATAATCGCCCCCGGCGCTTTCGCTGAAGCTTTCTTT. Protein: CASSIIAPGAFAEAFF.

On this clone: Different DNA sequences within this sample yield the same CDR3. The CDR3 bases are TGTGCCAGCAGTGGGGGAGCTGGAAACACCATATATTTT. The encoded protein is CASSGGAGNTIYF. The chain has TRBV6-1 and TRBJ1-3; D call uncertain. CDR1 and CDR2 (germline): MNHNS, SASEGT. The CDR3 is 13 residues long. Trimming took off 4 bases at V and 2 bases at J, with 6 bases between the two ends.

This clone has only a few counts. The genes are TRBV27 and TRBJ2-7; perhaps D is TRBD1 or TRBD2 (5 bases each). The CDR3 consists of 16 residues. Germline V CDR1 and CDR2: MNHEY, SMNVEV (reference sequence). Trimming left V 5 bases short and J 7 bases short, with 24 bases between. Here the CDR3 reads CASSNYRDGSSGEQYF. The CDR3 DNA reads TGTGCCAGCAGTAACTACCGGGACGGCAGCTCGGGGGAGCAGTACTTC.

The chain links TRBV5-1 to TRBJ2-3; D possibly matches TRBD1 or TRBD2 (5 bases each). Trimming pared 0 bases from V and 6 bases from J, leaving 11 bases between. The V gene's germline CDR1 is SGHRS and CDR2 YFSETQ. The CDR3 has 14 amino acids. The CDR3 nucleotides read TGCGCCAGCAGCTTGGCGCTCGGGGCGGATACGCAGTATTTT. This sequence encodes CASSLALGADTQYF.

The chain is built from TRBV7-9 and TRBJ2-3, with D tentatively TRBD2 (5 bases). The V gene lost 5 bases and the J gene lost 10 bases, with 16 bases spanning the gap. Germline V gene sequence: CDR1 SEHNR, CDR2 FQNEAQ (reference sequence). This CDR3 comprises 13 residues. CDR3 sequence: CASSPSREGPQYF. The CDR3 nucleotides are TGTGCCAGCAGCCCCTCCAGAGAGGGCCCGCAGTATTTT.

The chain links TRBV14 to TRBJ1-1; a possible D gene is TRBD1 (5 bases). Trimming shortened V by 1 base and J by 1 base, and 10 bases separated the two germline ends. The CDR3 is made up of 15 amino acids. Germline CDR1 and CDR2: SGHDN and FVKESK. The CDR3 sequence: CASSQVGLQNTEAFF. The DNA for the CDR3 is TGTGCCAGCAGCCAAGTGGGACTCCAGAACACTGAAGCTTTCTTT.

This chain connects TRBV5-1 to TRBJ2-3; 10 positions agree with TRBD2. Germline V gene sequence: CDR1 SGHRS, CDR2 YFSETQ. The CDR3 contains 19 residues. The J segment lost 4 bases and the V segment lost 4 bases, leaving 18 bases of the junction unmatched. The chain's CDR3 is CASSRIPSGSAAVADTQYF. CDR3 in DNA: TGCGCCAGCAGCCGCATTCCTAGCGGGAGTGCGGCAGTAGCAGATACGCAGTATTTT.

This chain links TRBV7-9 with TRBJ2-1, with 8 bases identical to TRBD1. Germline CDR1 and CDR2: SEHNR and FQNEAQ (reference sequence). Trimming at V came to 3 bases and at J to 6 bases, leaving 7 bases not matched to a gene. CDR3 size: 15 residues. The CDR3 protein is CASSFDRGIVNEQFF. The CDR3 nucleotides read TGTGCCAGCAGCTTTGACAGGGGAATTGTCAATGAGCAGTTCTTC.

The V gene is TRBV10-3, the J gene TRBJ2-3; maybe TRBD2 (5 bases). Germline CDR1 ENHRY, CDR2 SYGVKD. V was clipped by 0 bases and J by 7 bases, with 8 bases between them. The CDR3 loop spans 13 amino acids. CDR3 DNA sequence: TGTGCCATCAGTGAGTCGGGAGTAAATACGCAGTATTTT. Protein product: CAISESGVNTQYF.

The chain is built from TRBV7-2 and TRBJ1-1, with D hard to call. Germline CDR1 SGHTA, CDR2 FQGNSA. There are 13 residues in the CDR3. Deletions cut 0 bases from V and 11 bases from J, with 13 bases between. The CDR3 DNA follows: TGTGCCAGCAGCTTAGCGCGGGGTGATCGTGCTTTCTTT. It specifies CASSLARGDRAFF.

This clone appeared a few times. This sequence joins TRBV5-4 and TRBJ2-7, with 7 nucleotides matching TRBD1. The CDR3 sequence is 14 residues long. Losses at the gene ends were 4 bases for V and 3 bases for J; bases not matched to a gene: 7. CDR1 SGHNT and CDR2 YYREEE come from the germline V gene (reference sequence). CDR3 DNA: TGTGCCAGCAGCCCGGACGCAGGGGGCTACGAGCAGTACTTC. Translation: CASSPDAGGYEQYF. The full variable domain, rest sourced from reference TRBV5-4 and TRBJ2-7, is ETGVTQSPTHLIKTRGQQVTLRCSSQSGHNTVSWYQQALGQGPQFIFQYYREEENGRGNFPPRFSGLQFPNYSSELNVNALELDDSALYLCASSPDAGGYEQYFGPGTRLTVT.

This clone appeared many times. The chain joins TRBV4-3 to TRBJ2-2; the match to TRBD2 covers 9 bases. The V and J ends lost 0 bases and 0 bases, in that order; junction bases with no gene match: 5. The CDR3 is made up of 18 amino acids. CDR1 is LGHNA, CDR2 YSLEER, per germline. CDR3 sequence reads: CASSQESAGGANTGELFF. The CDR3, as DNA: TGCGCCAGCAGCCAAGAGAGCGCGGGAGGGGCGAACACCGGGGAGCTGTTTTTT.